The 24 T cell receptor beta chains below were found in one sample sequenced in a study of sequential checkpoint blockade in melanoma. Regarding treatment: randomized to nivolumab then ipilimumab (arm A) or the reverse (arm B). The assay was immunoSEQ multiplex PCR, and TCRdb's table has in-frame clones only and misses some. The sample includes approximately 18,000 clones, 80% of them seen just once. Sequencing was performed on CD8+ T cells sorted from blood (inferred from file names), taken from a patient given nivolumab and ipilimumab in sequence. The receptors stem from a human donor with melanoma.

The J gene is TRBJ2-7, the V gene TRBV13, with TRBD1 matching 7 bases. The CDR3 length is 13 residues. The V and J ends lost 4 bases and 3 bases, in that order; junction bases with no gene match: 3. The germline V gene has CDR1 PRHDT and CDR2 FYEKMQ (reference sequence). The CDR3 DNA reads TGTGCCAGCAGCTCGGACAGGATCTACGAGCAGTACTTC. It translates to CASSSDRIYEQYF.

V and J are TRBV10-3 and TRBJ1-1, with TRBD1 matching 7 bases. The CDR3 spans 13 residues. CDR1 and CDR2 from the germline V gene are ENHRY and SYGVKD. V lost 7 bases and J lost 1; bases outside the gene matches: 3. CDR3 in amino acids: CAITRTGNTEAFF. CDR3 bases: TGTGCCATCACTCGGACAGGGAACACTGAAGCTTTCTTT.

This chain uses TRBV30 with TRBJ1-1, with a tentative D call TRBD1 (5 bases). The length of the CDR3 is 13 residues. Trimming shortened V by 1 base and J by 3 bases, and 9 bases separated the two germline ends. Per the germline V gene, CDR1 is GTSNPN and CDR2 is SVGIG (reference sequence). CDR3 protein: CAWSDRRDTEAFF. CDR3 nucleotide sequence: TGTGCCTGGAGTGACAGGAGGGACACTGAAGCTTTCTTT.

CDR3 coding DNA: TGTGCCAGCAGTGCGACAGGGGCCTATAATTCACCCCTCCACTTT. Its protein product is CASSATGAYNSPLHF. The rearrangement links TRBV27 to TRBJ1-6; TRBD1 matches 8 bases. V trimming: 5 bases; J trimming: 2 bases; junction bases outside the gene matches: 2. The germline CDR1 and CDR2 sequences are MNHEY and SMNVEV (reference sequence). This CDR3 comprises 15 residues.

Note on this clone: In the same sample, other DNA sequences code for this CDR3. The chain is built from TRBV9 and TRBJ1-3; 9 positions agree with TRBD1. The J segment lost 0 bases and the V segment lost 2 bases, leaving 0 bases of the junction unmatched. Per germline, CDR1 SGDLS and CDR2 YYNGEE. The CDR3 is 15 residues long. The CDR3, as DNA: TGTGCCAGCAGCGTGGGACAGGGCTCTGGAAACACCATATATTTT. Protein product: CASSVGQGSGNTIYF.

This chain connects TRBV7-6 to TRBJ2-7, with 8 bases matching TRBD2. The V gene end was trimmed by 4 bases and the J gene end by 3 bases; junction bases not matched to a gene: 5. Germline loops: CDR1 SGHVS, CDR2 FNYEAQ. This CDR3 is built from 14 residues. CDR3 protein: CASSSTSENYEQYF. CDR3 bases: TGTGCCAGCAGCTCGACTAGCGAGAACTACGAGCAGTACTTC. Using reference TRBV7-6 and TRBJ2-7 for the parts outside the CDR3, the full variable domain is GAGVSQSPRYKVTKRGQDVALRCDPISGHVSLYWYRQALGQGPEFLTYFNYEAQQDKSGLPNDRFSAERPEGSISTLTIQRTEQRDSAMYRCASSSTSENYEQYFGPGTRLTVT.

The chain is built from TRBV4-2 and TRBJ2-7, with D possibly TRBD1 on 8 matching bases. V was cut by 0 bases and J by 5 bases, with 14 bases left in between. The length of the CDR3 is 15 residues. Germline V gene sequence: CDR1 LGHNA, CDR2 YNFKEQ. The CDR3 region is CASSQDNRGRDEQYF. The CDR3, as DNA: TGTGCCAGCAGCCAAGATAACAGGGGGAGGGACGAGCAGTACTTC.

The gene calls are TRBV6-5 and TRBJ1-2; no definite D call. Trimming left V 5 bases short and J 1 base short, with 8 bases between. Germline assignment: CDR1 MNHEY and CDR2 SVGAGI. This CDR3 comprises 13 residues. The CDR3: CASSPDNNYGYTF. CDR3 in DNA: TGTGCCAGCAGTCCCGACAATAACTATGGCTACACCTTC.

In its sample, this clone was seen a few times. V usage is TRBV19 and J usage is TRBJ2-1; D perhaps matches TRBD2 (6 bases). From germline, CDR1 is LNHDA and CDR2 SQIVND (reference sequence). Deletions cut 4 bases from V and 6 bases from J, with 19 bases between. This CDR3 is 16 amino acids long. CDR3 coding DNA: TGTGCCAGTAGTAGTCTCGAAGGGAGGACGGGCAATGAGCAGTTCTTC. It specifies CASSSLEGRTGNEQFF.

CDR3 in DNA: TGTGCCAGCAGCCCCTCGACCACACGACTAAAAGCTTTCTTT. It codes for CASSPSTTRLKAFF. V and J are TRBV7-9 and TRBJ1-1; D not certain. The CDR3 is made up of 14 amino acids. V shed 5 bases and J shed 9 bases, with 19 bases lying between them. From germline, CDR1 is SEHNR and CDR2 FQNEAQ (reference sequence).

This chain links TRBV28 with TRBJ1-2; perhaps TRBD1 as D (6 bases). This CDR3 has 13 amino acids. V shed 8 bases and J shed 2 bases, with 12 bases lying between them. Germline lookup yields CDR1 MDHEN and CDR2 SYDVKM. The CDR3 region has the DNA TGTGCCAGCGCTGGGGGCACAAACTATGGCTACACCTTC. Translated: CASAGGTNYGYTF.

This chain joins TRBV6-5 and TRBJ1-2; no reliable D call. Trimming shortened V by 2 bases and J by 2 bases, and 6 bases separated the two germline ends. This CDR3 is 13 amino acids long. The germline V gene encodes CDR1 MNHEY and CDR2 SVGAGI. The CDR3 sequence: CASSYERNYGYTF. As DNA, the CDR3 is TGTGCCAGCAGTTACGAGCGGAACTATGGCTACACCTTC.

The chain joins TRBV19 to TRBJ2-7, with 9 nucleotides matching TRBD1. This CDR3 spans 19 amino acids. Trimming took 6 bases from V and 5 from J; bases not matched to a gene: 23. From germline, CDR1 is LNHDA and CDR2 SQIVND (reference sequence). This CDR3 reads CASSNTQGITGTGFHEQYF. The CDR3 region has the DNA TGTGCCAGTAGCAATACACAGGGGATAACCGGGACAGGGTTCCACGAGCAGTACTTC.

This clone was recorded once. The CDR3 region is CASSPRQGLVDYTF. In DNA, the CDR3 is TGTGCCAGCAGCCCCAGACAGGGCCTAGTTGACTACACCTTC. The chain is built from TRBV7-8 and TRBJ1-2; 7 nucleotides line up with TRBD1. This CDR3 contains 14 residues. After removal of 5 bases from V and 10 bases from J, the junction contained 13 bases not matched to a gene. Germline V CDR1 and CDR2: SGHVS, FQNEAQ.

J is TRBJ2-7 and V is TRBV4-1, with 9 bases lining up with TRBD2. CDR1 MGHRA and CDR2 YSYEKL come from the germline V gene. Trimming removed 3 bases from V and 3 bases from J; junction bases left unmatched: 6. The CDR3 covers 15 residues. CDR3: CASSHSSLAGYEQYF. The CDR3 coding sequence is TGCGCCAGCAGCCACTCGTCACTAGCGGGCTACGAGCAGTACTTC.

The gene calls are TRBV7-9 and TRBJ1-1; TRBD1 matches 9 bases. CDR3 length: 13 amino acids. The ends lost 5 bases at V and 4 bases at J; junction bases unmatched: 2. Per germline, CDR1 SEHNR and CDR2 FQNEAQ (reference sequence). The CDR3 protein is CASSKGQGTEAFF. The CDR3 DNA is TGTGCCAGCAGCAAGGGACAGGGCACTGAAGCTTTCTTT.

The rearrangement links TRBV12-5 to TRBJ1-5; no definite D call. Between the trimmed V and J ends, which lost 1 base and 6 bases, there was a span of 10 bases. CDR1 and CDR2 from the germline V gene are LGHNT and FRNRAP. The CDR3 has 14 residues. This CDR3 reads CASGLGGEGQPQHF. The CDR3 nucleotides are TGTGCTAGTGGTTTGGGGGGAGAAGGTCAGCCCCAGCATTTT.

V gene TRBV11-3 combines with J gene TRBJ2-1; the match to TRBD2 covers 10 bases. This CDR3 comprises 16 residues. The germline V gene has CDR1 SGHNT and CDR2 YENEEA. V dropped 5 bases and J dropped 7; count of bases not matched to a gene: 11. The CDR3 loop is CASSIKAGGPENEQFF. CDR3 DNA: TGTGCCAGCAGCATAAAAGCGGGAGGGCCGGAAAATGAGCAGTTCTTC.

The chain has TRBV7-2 and TRBJ1-5; D call uncertain. From germline, CDR1 is SGHTA and CDR2 FQGNSA. Deletions cut 5 bases from V and 7 bases from J, with 18 bases between. The CDR3 sequence is 15 residues long. DNA of the CDR3: TGTGCCAGCAGCCCCCGTGTGGCAAGATACCAGCCCCAGCATTTT. It is translated as CASSPRVARYQPQHF. The full variable domain, with the rest looked up from reference TRBV7-2 and TRBJ1-5, is GAGVSQSPSNKVTEKGKDVELRCDPISGHTALYWYRQSLGQGLEFLIYFQGNSAPDKSGLPSDRFSAERTGGSVSTLTIQRTQQEDSAVYLCASSPRVARYQPQHFGDGTRLSIL.

This chain joins TRBV7-9 and TRBJ2-3, with TRBD1 identical over 10 bases. The J segment lost 4 bases and the V segment lost 4 bases, leaving 8 bases of the junction unmatched. CDR1 is SEHNR, CDR2 FQNEAQ, per germline (reference sequence). The CDR3 length is 16 residues. This chain's CDR3 is CASSSTGQGIADTQYF. In DNA, the CDR3 is TGTGCCAGCAGCTCTACGGGACAGGGGATCGCAGATACGCAGTATTTT.

The chain joins TRBV4-1 to TRBJ1-3, with D possibly matching TRBD1 (5 bases). The CDR3 length is 15 residues. CDR1 and CDR2 from the germline V gene are MGHRA and YSYEKL. Trimming pared 8 bases from V and 0 bases from J, leaving 14 bases between. This CDR3 is CASVDRQSSGNTIYF. The CDR3 region has the DNA TGCGCCAGCGTAGACCGACAGTCCTCTGGAAACACCATATATTTT.

A remark on this clone: Other DNA sequences of this sample code for an identical CDR3. J is TRBJ1-1 and V is TRBV27, with D perhaps matching TRBD1 (5 bases). The CDR3 is made up of 13 amino acids. V was trimmed by 5 bases and J by 1 base, leaving 8 bases between them. Germline V gene sequence: CDR1 MNHEY, CDR2 SMNVEV (reference sequence). CDR3 nucleotide sequence: TGTGCCAGCAGTCTCCAGGGGAACACTGAAGCTTTCTTT. Translation gives CASSLQGNTEAFF.

J is TRBJ1-2 and V is TRBV19; TRBD1 aligns across 11 bases. Germline CDR1 reads LNHDA; CDR2 reads SQIVND (reference sequence). V shed 3 bases and J 8 bases; nucleotides not matched to a gene: 5. This CDR3 has 14 residues. The chain's CDR3 is CASSIGTGGSGYTF. The CDR3 DNA sequence: TGTGCCAGTAGTATTGGGACAGGGGGAAGCGGCTACACCTTC.

The V and J genes are TRBV19 and TRBJ2-7; 9 bases match TRBD1. The length of the CDR3 is 15 residues. V was clipped by 4 bases and J by 0 bases; unmatched bases: 4. The germline V gene has CDR1 LNHDA and CDR2 SQIVND (reference sequence). The CDR3 reads CASSTPTGGSYEQYF. DNA for the CDR3: TGTGCCAGTAGTACCCCGACAGGGGGCTCCTACGAGCAGTACTTC. Using reference TRBV19 and TRBJ2-7 for the parts outside the CDR3, the full variable domain is DGGITQSPKYLFRKEGQNVTLSCEQNLNHDAMYWYRQDPGQGLRLIYYSQIVNDFQKGDIAEGYSVSREKKESFPLTVTSAQKNPTAFYLCASSTPTGGSYEQYFGPGTRLTVT.